Shown below are 31 T cell receptor beta chains from a single sample sequenced in a study of T cells after somatic rescue of genetic block. This table comes from immunoSEQ multiplex PCR, and its TCRdb copy is limited to in-frame clones, with some not included. The table lists approximately 14,000 clones, roughly 72% of them singletons. The sequencing sample was made of peripheral blood mononuclear cells (PBMCs). The receptors were gathered from a young man.

As concerns this clone: Mismatch with germline at one junction end may stem from a read error. This sequence joins TRBV6-1 and TRBJ2-2, with D tentatively TRBD1 (6 bases). Germline-derived CDR1 and CDR2 are MNHNS and SASEGT. The CDR3 extends over 13 amino acids. This chain's CDR3 is CASSEQTEGVLFF. DNA for the CDR3: TGTGCCAGCAGTGAACAAACAGAGGGGGTGCTGTTTTTT.

This clone was recorded only once. The V and J genes are TRBV5-1 and TRBJ1-2, with unresolved D. The CDR3 is made up of 14 amino acids. Germline V gene data show CDR1 as SGHRS and CDR2 as YFSETQ. V was clipped by 0 bases and J by 6 bases, with 12 bases between them. CDR3 in DNA: TGCGCCAGCAGCTTGGGGCAGGCGGCCAATGGCTACACCTTC. The encoded protein is CASSLGQAANGYTF.

This clone was seen a handful of times. The genes are TRBV28 and TRBJ2-7; no firm D call. The germline V gene encodes CDR1 MDHEN and CDR2 SYDVKM. CDR3 length: 14 amino acids. V was pared by 6 bases and J by 3 bases, with 15 bases between. The CDR3 protein is CASSRLIGFYEQYF. The CDR3 DNA reads TGTGCCAGCAGCAGACTTATTGGGTTCTACGAGCAGTACTTC.

The V call is TRBV11-2, the J call TRBJ2-7; D unresolved. Trimming shortened V by 1 base and J by 9 bases, and 10 bases separated the two germline ends. Germline V gene lookup returns CDR1 SGHAT and CDR2 FQNNGV. This CDR3 spans 12 amino acids. The CDR3 sequence: CASSLGQAAQYF. Written as DNA, the CDR3 is TGTGCCAGCAGCTTAGGCCAAGCTGCGCAGTACTTC.

This clone was picked up one time. The chain combines TRBV7-3 with TRBJ2-1, with D possibly TRBD1 on 6 matching bases. The V gene lost 5 bases and the J gene lost 9 bases, with 11 bases spanning the gap. Germline CDR1 is SGHTA and CDR2 is FQGTGA. The CDR3 runs 12 residues. This CDR3 is CASSTQGGEQFF. CDR3 in DNA: TGTGCCAGCAGCACACAGGGTGGTGAGCAGTTCTTC.

V and J are TRBV5-6 and TRBJ2-3; a possible D gene is TRBD2 (6 bases). The CDR3 is 14 residues long. V lost 3 bases and J 0 bases, leaving 8 bases between the germline ends. Germline assignment: CDR1 SGHDT and CDR2 YYEEEE. The CDR3 coding sequence is TGTGCCAGCAGCTGGAGGGACAGCACAGATACGCAGTATTTT. This codes for CASSWRDSTDTQYF.

The V call is TRBV10-3, the J call TRBJ1-4; TRBD1 agrees at 7 bases. This CDR3 comprises 16 residues. Germline V gives CDR1 ENHRY, CDR2 SYGVKD. Trimming removed 6 bases from V and 0 bases from J; junction bases left unmatched: 7. The CDR3: CAISDHRGPTNEKLFF. The CDR3 DNA sequence: TGTGCCATCAGCGACCACAGGGGACCAACTAATGAAAAACTGTTTTTT.

This sequence joins TRBV2 and TRBJ2-3, with a weak D call TRBD1 (5 bases). CDR3 size: 15 residues. The germline gives CDR1 SNHLY, CDR2 FYNNEI. Trimming took off 6 bases at V and 3 bases at J, with 16 bases between the two ends. CDR3 DNA: TGTGCCAGCAGCCGCGGCGCAGGGAATACAGATACGCAGTATTTT. This gives the protein CASSRGAGNTDTQYF.

The rearrangement links TRBV29-1 to TRBJ2-7, with TRBD2 identical over 7 bases. Losses at the gene ends were 6 bases for V and 0 bases for J; bases not matched to a gene: 14. Per germline, CDR1 SQVTM and CDR2 ANQGSEA. This CDR3 comprises 16 residues. CDR3 sequence (DNA): TGCAGCGTAGAGGGGAGGGGCCCTAGGGGCTCCTACGAGCAGTACTTC. This sequence encodes CSVEGRGPRGSYEQYF.

The gene calls are TRBV5-5 and TRBJ1-5, with D perhaps matching TRBD1 (5 bases). The CDR3 contains 14 residues. Trimming stripped 6 bases from V and 0 bases from J, with 10 bases between. Germline V gene data show CDR1 as SGHKS and CDR2 as YYEKEE (reference sequence). For the CDR3, the DNA is TGTGCCAGCAACACAGGTTATAGCAATCAGCCCCAGCATTTT. Its translation is CASNTGYSNQPQHF.

The chain links TRBV7-9 to TRBJ2-5; D not resolved. Germline V CDR1 and CDR2: SEHNR, FQNEAQ (reference sequence). This CDR3 contains 14 residues. V was shortened by 5 bases and J by 0 bases, with 10 bases between the two germline ends. The CDR3 DNA reads TGTGCCAGCAGCCATCACTTGTACCAAGAGACCCAGTACTTC. Protein product: CASSHHLYQETQYF.

The genes are TRBV30 and TRBJ1-5; weak D call: TRBD1 (6 bases). Looked up from germline, CDR1 is GTSNPN and CDR2 is SVGIG (reference sequence). Trimming left V 0 bases short and J 0 bases short, with 12 bases between. The CDR3 sequence is 16 residues long. CDR3 DNA: TGTGCCTGGAGTGTGCCAGGGGCTCCTAGCAATCAGCCCCAGCATTTT. This codes for CAWSVPGAPSNQPQHF.

As DNA, the CDR3 is TGCAGTGCTAGAAAACAGGGAGGACTGTTTTTT. It yields the protein CSARKQGGLFF. The chain uses TRBV20-1 and TRBJ1-4, with D possibly being TRBD1 (6 bases). Germline-derived CDR1 and CDR2 are DFQATT and SNEGSKA (reference sequence). V lost 2 bases and J lost 13, with 11 bases in between. CDR3 length: 11 residues.

V and J are TRBV4-1 and TRBJ1-5; TRBD1 matches 11 bases. In germline, CDR1 is MGHRA, CDR2 YSYEKL. V shed 0 bases, J shed 7 bases, and the junction held 8 bases outside the gene matches. This CDR3 spans 17 amino acids. Here the CDR3 reads CASSQDWGQGEWQPQHF. The CDR3, as DNA: TGCGCCAGCAGCCAAGATTGGGGACAGGGGGAATGGCAGCCCCAGCATTTT.

This chain joins TRBV7-9 and TRBJ1-4; D remains unclear. With 3 bases removed from V and 4 bases from J, the gap between germline ends came to 9 bases. Germline CDR1 and CDR2: SEHNR and FQNEAQ (reference sequence). This CDR3 has 14 residues. CDR3 sequence: CASSFRAVNEKLFF. The CDR3 nucleotides are TGTGCCAGCAGCTTCCGAGCCGTTAATGAAAAACTGTTTTTT.

The rearrangement joins TRBV11-1 to TRBJ2-1, with 9 bases aligning to TRBD1. The CDR3 extends over 15 amino acids. The trim removed 3 bases at V and 4 bases at J, leaving 4 bases unmatched. CDR1 is SGHAT and CDR2 is FQDESV in the germline V gene (reference sequence). The CDR3 sequence is CASSFETGGYNEQFF. The CDR3 DNA reads as TGTGCCAGCAGCTTCGAGACAGGGGGATACAATGAGCAGTTCTTC.

The table lists this clone with a few counts. This rearrangement joins TRBV6-5 to TRBJ1-5, with D possibly TRBD1 on 5 matching bases. Germline V gene lookup returns CDR1 MNHEY and CDR2 SVGAGI. V lost 0 bases and J 7 bases, leaving 16 bases between the germline ends. The CDR3 has 16 amino acids. The CDR3: CASSYSPRDGGQPQHF. CDR3 bases: TGTGCCAGCAGTTACTCCCCTCGGGACGGGGGGCAGCCCCAGCATTTT.

The J gene is TRBJ2-7, the V gene TRBV6-5; perhaps TRBD2 as D (6 bases). This CDR3 has 13 amino acids. The germline gives CDR1 MNHEY, CDR2 SVGAGI. The V gene lost 4 bases and the J gene lost 1 base, with 8 bases spanning the gap. The DNA for the CDR3 is TGTGCCAGCAGTTGGAGGGGATCCTACGAGCAGTACTTC. Translation gives CASSWRGSYEQYF.

The chain uses TRBV6-6 and TRBJ1-4; no firm D call. The germline V gene has CDR1 MNHNY and CDR2 SVGAGI (reference sequence). The CDR3 is made up of 14 amino acids. Trimming removed 6 bases from V and 3 bases from J, with 11 bases in between. The CDR3 protein is CASRLDGANEKLFF. The CDR3 coding sequence is TGTGCCAGCAGACTTGACGGAGCTAATGAAAAACTGTTTTTT.

The chain joins TRBV19 to TRBJ2-3, with 8 bases identical to TRBD1. This CDR3 spans 15 amino acids. The V gene's germline CDR1 is LNHDA and CDR2 SQIVND (reference sequence). The V gene end was trimmed by 5 bases and the J gene end by 2 bases; junction bases not matched to a gene: 6. As DNA, the CDR3 is TGTGCCAGTAGTTCCGGGACAGGTCTCACAGATACGCAGTATTTT. It is translated as CASSSGTGLTDTQYF.

This clone was detected only once. The chain uses TRBV5-1 and TRBJ1-2; D gene uncertain. V lost 2 bases to trimming and J lost 0 bases, with 11 bases between them. The germline gives CDR1 SGHRS, CDR2 YFSETQ. The CDR3 spans 15 residues. As DNA, the CDR3 is TGCGCCAGCAGCTTTGAAGGTCAGACTAACTATGGCTACACCTTC. Translated: CASSFEGQTNYGYTF. The full variable domain, its missing parts supplied by reference TRBV5-1 and TRBJ1-2, is KAGVTQTPRYLIKTRGQQVTLSCSPISGHRSVSWYQQTPGQGLQFLFEYFSETQRNKGNFPGRFSGRQFSNSRSEMNVSTLELGDSALYLCASSFEGQTNYGYTFGSGTRLTVV.

The V and J genes are TRBV5-1 and TRBJ2-7; no clear D. Germline CDR1 SGHRS, CDR2 YFSETQ. The CDR3 runs 11 residues. The V end was cut by 4 bases, the J end by 6 bases, with 8 bases between. Here the CDR3 DNA reads TGCGCCAGCAGCCCCCCGGCCGAGCAGTACTTC. Translating it yields CASSPPAEQYF.

The chain couples TRBV5-1 to TRBJ1-1; 8 positions match TRBD1. The germline V gene has CDR1 SGHRS and CDR2 YFSETQ. Germline trimming cut 4 bases from V and 5 bases from J; bases unmatched to any gene: 7. This CDR3 spans 14 amino acids. The CDR3 DNA follows: TGCGCCAGCAGCCTCGGACAGGGATGGACTGAAGCTTTCTTT. This sequence encodes CASSLGQGWTEAFF.

The CDR3 reads CASSLTPTSASDIQYF. DNA of the CDR3: TGTGCCAGCAGCTTAACGCCGACTAGCGCGAGTGACATTCAGTACTTC. The chain uses TRBV7-3 and TRBJ2-4, with 8 nucleotides matching TRBD2. V shed 0 bases, J shed 8 bases, and the junction held 9 bases outside the gene matches. The germline gives CDR1 SGHTA, CDR2 FQGTGA. There are 16 residues in the CDR3.

Written as DNA, the CDR3 is TGTGCCAGCTCACCACCGGGACAGGGGGCAGGTGGCTACACCTTC. Protein sequence: CASSPPGQGAGGYTF. The chain is built from TRBV18 and TRBJ1-2; 12 bases line up with TRBD1. The V segment lost 0 bases and the J segment 7 bases; nucleotides outside the gene matches: 3. CDR3 length: 15 residues. In germline, CDR1 is KGHSH, CDR2 LQKENI. Full variable domain (missing parts from reference TRBV18 and TRBJ1-2): NAGVMQNPRHLVRRRGQEARLRCSPMKGHSHVYWYRQLPEEGLKFMVYLQKENIIDESGMPKERFSAEFPKEGPSILRIQQVVRGDSAAYFCASSPPGQGAGGYTFGSGTRLTVV.

V and J are TRBV18 and TRBJ2-1; a weak D match, TRBD2 (5 bases). Looked up from germline, CDR1 is KGHSH and CDR2 is LQKENI. V was pared by 6 bases and J by 1 base, with 16 bases between. This CDR3 comprises 16 residues. In DNA, the CDR3 is TGTGCCAGCTCCACGGAAGGGCGCGGGTCCTACAATGAGCAGTTCTTC. Translating gives CASSTEGRGSYNEQFF.

The genes are TRBV7-2 and TRBJ2-5, with 8 bases fitting TRBD2. The germline V gene encodes CDR1 SGHTA and CDR2 FQGNSA. V lost 4 bases to trimming and J lost 6 bases; unmatched junction nucleotides: 10. The CDR3 is made up of 15 amino acids. The CDR3 DNA reads TGTGCCAGCAGCTCAGAAAGCGGGAGAGGGAAGACCCAGTACTTC. This encodes CASSSESGRGKTQYF.

The V call is TRBV5-4, the J call TRBJ2-3, with 9 bases matching TRBD1. The germline V gene has CDR1 SGHNT and CDR2 YYREEE (reference sequence). The CDR3 loop spans 15 amino acids. J lost 6 bases, V lost 0 bases, and 5 bases had no gene match. CDR3 loop: CASSLVWTGVDTQYF. As DNA, the CDR3 is TGTGCCAGCAGCTTGGTGTGGACAGGGGTTGATACGCAGTATTTT.

The V gene is TRBV20-1, the J gene TRBJ2-5; D not resolved. Looked up from germline, CDR1 is DFQATT and CDR2 is SNEGSKA (reference sequence). The CDR3 sequence is 11 residues long. Trimming pared 0 bases from V and 5 bases from J, leaving 4 bases between. Here the CDR3 DNA reads TGCAGTGCTAGAGATGTGGAGACCCAGTACTTC. This translates into CSARDVETQYF.

This clone has just a few counts. The gene calls are TRBV9 and TRBJ2-7, with D perhaps matching TRBD1 or TRBD2 (6 bases each). CDR1 SGDLS and CDR2 YYNGEE come from the germline V gene. This CDR3 contains 15 residues. V was shortened by 0 bases and J by 2 bases, with 12 bases between the two germline ends. In DNA, the CDR3 is TGTGCCAGCAGCGTAGGGAACGGGGGCCCCTACGAGCAGTACTTC. Residues: CASSVGNGGPYEQYF.

The V call is TRBV30, the J call TRBJ2-7; unclear D gene. Trimming left V 2 bases short and J 0 bases short, with 14 bases between. Germline V gene sequence: CDR1 GTSNPN, CDR2 SVGIG (reference sequence). The CDR3 extends over 15 amino acids. The CDR3 DNA is TGTGCCTGGAGTCCTACTTGGGCCCTCTCCTACGAGCAGTACTTC. Amino acid sequence: CAWSPTWALSYEQYF.